Detailed here is one T cell receptor beta chain. Compared with germline, one end of the junction differs, possibly owing to a read error. MiXCR was run by TCRdb on the RT-PCR reads, yielding one entry per CDR3 protein. The sample shows some 200,000 distinct CDR3 sequences, roughly two fifths of them seen only once. This sample stems from a study of patients and donors after allogeneic stem cell transplantation. This CDR3 is 15 amino acids long. Looked up from germline, CDR1 is SGHRS and CDR2 is YFSETQ. This chain connects TRBV5-1 to TRBJ2-5, with TRBD2 matching over 9 bases. The specimen sequenced was blood, either unsorted or a sorted T cell fraction (not recorded which). The origin of this receptor is a human donor who was either an allogeneic HSCT recipient or a stem cell or donor lymphocyte infusion donor (not recorded which). It is not recorded whose cells these are; they may come from a transplant donor. The CDR3 DNA reads TGTGCCAGCAGCTTGGGACTAGCAGGCCAAGAGACCCAGTACTTC. This translates into CASSLGLAGQETQYF.